The 17 T cell receptor beta chains in this list originate from one sample, sequenced in a study of beta chain features in type 1 diabetes. Study-level findings and limits: TCRB CDR3s from Type 1 diabetes patients were moderately but significantly shorter in all four CD4+ subsets.

These receptors have no known antigen. Isolated RNA was reverse transcribed in full, so expressed TCRB transcripts were sequenced. Sequenced by immunoSEQ multiplex PCR; TCRdb stores in-frame clones only, minus some. The table has 250,000 or so clones, approximately 15% seen once. The specimen was naive CD4+ T cells from blood. All receptors derive from a man aged 25 to 45 with type 1 diabetes.

A few counts support this clone. The V gene is TRBV5-1, the J gene TRBJ1-1; TRBD1 matches at 7 bases. This CDR3 has 15 amino acids. The germline V gene encodes CDR1 SGHRS and CDR2 YFSETQ. Trimming took 3 bases from V and 2 from J; bases not matched to a gene: 7. The CDR3 is CASSWGDRDNTEAFF. The CDR3 DNA reads TGCGCCAGCAGCTGGGGCGACAGGGATAACACTGAAGCTTTCTTT.

The rearrangement links TRBV30 to TRBJ1-1; TRBD1 is a possible D gene (6 bases). Deletions cut 2 bases from V and 0 bases from J, with 10 bases between. Germline lookup yields CDR1 GTSNPN and CDR2 SVGIG (reference sequence). This CDR3 region has 14 residues. For the CDR3, the DNA is TGTGCCTGGAGTAGGGACACCATGAACACTGAAGCTTTCTTT. It specifies CAWSRDTMNTEAFF.

The CDR3 coding sequence is TGCGCCAGCAGCTTGGGAGGCCTCGGGGACACTGAAGCTTTCTTT. Protein sequence: CASSLGGLGDTEAFF. V is TRBV5-1 and J is TRBJ1-1; D not certain. The germline V gene encodes CDR1 SGHRS and CDR2 YFSETQ. The V end was cut by 0 bases, the J end by 3 bases, with 12 bases between. The CDR3 runs to 15 residues.

The sample holds a few counts of this clone. The CDR3 region is CASSRAEPSEQYF. CDR3 nucleotides: TGTGCCAGCAGTCGTGCGGAGCCGTCCGAGCAGTACTTC. This sequence joins TRBV25-1 and TRBJ2-7; D is uncertain. Germline CDR1 MGHDK, CDR2 SYGVNS. Between the trimmed V and J ends, which lost 5 bases and 6 bases, there was a span of 14 bases. The CDR3 sequence is 13 residues long.

This clone has only a few counts. V gene TRBV25-1 combines with J gene TRBJ1-1; 7 positions agree with TRBD1. Per the germline V gene, CDR1 is MGHDK and CDR2 is SYGVNS. V trimming: 8 bases; J trimming: 3 bases; junction bases outside the gene matches: 0. The CDR3 covers 11 residues. The CDR3 spells CASQGDTEAFF. CDR3 nucleotides: TGTGCCAGCCAGGGGGACACTGAAGCTTTCTTT.

V gene TRBV7-2 combines with J gene TRBJ1-6, with 7 bases identical to TRBD1. Germline-derived CDR1 and CDR2 are SGHTA and FQGNSA. CDR3 size: 14 residues. The V segment lost 5 bases and the J segment 6 bases; nucleotides outside the gene matches: 4. The CDR3 here is CASSPGTVNSPLHF. The CDR3 DNA reads TGTGCCAGCAGCCCCGGGACAGTTAATTCACCCCTCCACTTT.

This clone was counted only a few times. The chain employs TRBV27 and TRBJ2-5; TRBD1 matches at 7 bases. This CDR3 comprises 13 residues. Germline values: CDR1 MNHEY, CDR2 SMNVEV (reference sequence). V lost 8 bases to trimming and J lost 2 bases; unmatched junction nucleotides: 5. CDR3 sequence reads: CASSNRGQETQYF. CDR3 DNA sequence: TGTGCCAGCTCTAACAGGGGACAAGAGACCCAGTACTTC.

V gene TRBV7-6 combines with J gene TRBJ2-1; 15 bases are shared with TRBD2. V trimming: 4 bases; J trimming: 8 bases; junction bases outside the gene matches: 3. CDR1 and CDR2 from the germline V gene are SGHVS and FNYEAQ. The CDR3 runs to 15 residues. The CDR3 sequence is CASSSGLAGGDEQFF. The DNA for the CDR3 is TGTGCCAGCAGCTCAGGACTAGCGGGAGGGGATGAGCAGTTCTTC. The full variable domain, rest sourced from reference TRBV7-6 and TRBJ2-1, is GAGVSQSPRYKVTKRGQDVALRCDPISGHVSLYWYRQALGQGPEFLTYFNYEAQQDKSGLPNDRFSAERPEGSISTLTIQRTEQRDSAMYRCASSSGLAGGDEQFFGPGTRLTVL.

A remark on this clone: This sample also contains other DNA sequences that code for the same CDR3. The gene calls are TRBV5-1 and TRBJ1-6; no definite D call. The CDR3 extends over 13 amino acids. With 0 bases removed from V and 8 bases from J, the gap between germline ends came to 6 bases. Germline CDR1 SGHRS, CDR2 YFSETQ. CDR3 protein: CASSLETDSPLHF. The CDR3 nucleotides read TGCGCCAGCAGCTTGGAAACAGATTCACCCCTCCACTTT.

The chain uses TRBV10-2 and TRBJ2-5; a possible D gene is TRBD2 (6 bases). CDR3 length equals 13 residues. V shed 4 bases and J shed 2 bases, with 8 bases lying between them. From germline, CDR1 is WSHSY and CDR2 SAAADI. CDR3 nucleotides: TGCGCCAGCAGTGGCGGGGCACAAGAGACCCAGTACTTC. It codes for CASSGGAQETQYF.

The rearrangement uses TRBV9 and TRBJ1-2; 7 nucleotides line up with TRBD1. The V and J ends lost 0 bases and 6 bases, in that order; junction bases with no gene match: 8. The CDR3 runs to 15 residues. Germline V gene lookup returns CDR1 SGDLS and CDR2 YYNGEE. In nucleotides, the CDR3 is TGTGCCAGCAGCGTAGGTCTAGACAGGGTTGATGGCTACACCTTC. Its protein product is CASSVGLDRVDGYTF.

The V and J genes are TRBV30 and TRBJ1-1; 11 bases fit TRBD1. The CDR3 runs to 17 residues. Germline CDR1 GTSNPN, CDR2 SVGIG (reference sequence). With 3 bases clipped from V and 5 bases from J, the junction kept 14 bases outside the gene matches. CDR3 sequence reads: CAWRIGTGGDMGTEAFF. The CDR3 DNA reads TGTGCCTGGAGGATCGGGACAGGGGGTGATATGGGGACTGAAGCTTTCTTT.

This clone showed up just a few times. The V call is TRBV2, the J call TRBJ2-3; TRBD2 might be the D (6 bases). With 8 bases removed from V and 4 bases from J, the gap between germline ends came to 16 bases. Germline CDR1 SNHLY, CDR2 FYNNEI. This CDR3 is 14 amino acids long. CDR3 nucleotides: TGTGCCAGCTGCCGGGCCTGGGGGGCAGATACGCAGTATTTT. Translated, it gives CASCRAWGADTQYF.

V and J are TRBV5-4 and TRBJ1-2; possible D gene TRBD1, 6 bases. Germline V lookup: CDR1 SGHNT, CDR2 YYREEE (reference sequence). The V gene lost 4 bases and the J gene lost 8 bases, with 18 bases spanning the gap. CDR3 size: 14 residues. In DNA, the CDR3 is TGTGCCAGCAGCCTCCGTAGGGGGGGAGGAGGCTACACCTTC. It translates to CASSLRRGGGGYTF.

A few counts support this clone. J is TRBJ1-2 and V is TRBV7-2, with a possible D match to TRBD1 (6 bases). CDR1 and CDR2 from the germline V gene are SGHTA and FQGNSA. The CDR3 loop spans 14 amino acids. Trimming pared 6 bases from V and 8 bases from J, leaving 19 bases between. This CDR3 reads CASSSSGGPQGYTF. CDR3 DNA: TGTGCCAGCAGTTCAAGCGGGGGCCCGCAGGGCTACACCTTC.

V gene TRBV27 combines with J gene TRBJ2-5; 12 bases are shared with TRBD2. V shed 4 bases and J 5 bases; nucleotides not matched to a gene: 5. The length of the CDR3 is 15 residues. CDR1 is MNHEY and CDR2 is SMNVEV in the germline V gene (reference sequence). CDR3 coding DNA: TGTGCCAGCAGTTCCCTAGCGGGGGGGCGGGAGACCCAGTACTTC. This translates into CASSSLAGGRETQYF.

The V gene is TRBV30, the J gene TRBJ2-3; D is ambiguous. CDR3 length equals 12 residues. Between the trimmed V and J ends, which lost 0 bases and 2 bases, there was a span of 3 bases. The germline gives CDR1 GTSNPN, CDR2 SVGIG (reference sequence). DNA of the CDR3: TGTGCCTGGAGTGTCTTCACAGATACGCAGTATTTT. Translated: CAWSVFTDTQYF.